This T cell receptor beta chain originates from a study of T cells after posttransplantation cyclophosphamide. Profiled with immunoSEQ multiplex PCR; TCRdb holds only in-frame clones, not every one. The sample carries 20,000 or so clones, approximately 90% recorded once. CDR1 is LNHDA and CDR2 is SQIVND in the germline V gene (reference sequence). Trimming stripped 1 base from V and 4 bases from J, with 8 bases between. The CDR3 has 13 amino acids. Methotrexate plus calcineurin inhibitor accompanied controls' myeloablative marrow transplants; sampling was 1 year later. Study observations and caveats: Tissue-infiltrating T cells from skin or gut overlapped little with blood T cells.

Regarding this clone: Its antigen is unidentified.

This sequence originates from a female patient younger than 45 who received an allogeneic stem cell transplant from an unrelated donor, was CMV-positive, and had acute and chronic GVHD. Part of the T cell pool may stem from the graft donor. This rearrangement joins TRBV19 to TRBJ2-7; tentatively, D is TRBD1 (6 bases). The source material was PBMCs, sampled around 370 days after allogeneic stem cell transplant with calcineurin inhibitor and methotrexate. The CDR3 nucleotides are TGTGCCAGTAGTATAGCACAGGGATACGAGCAGTACGTC. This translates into CASSIAQGYEQYV.